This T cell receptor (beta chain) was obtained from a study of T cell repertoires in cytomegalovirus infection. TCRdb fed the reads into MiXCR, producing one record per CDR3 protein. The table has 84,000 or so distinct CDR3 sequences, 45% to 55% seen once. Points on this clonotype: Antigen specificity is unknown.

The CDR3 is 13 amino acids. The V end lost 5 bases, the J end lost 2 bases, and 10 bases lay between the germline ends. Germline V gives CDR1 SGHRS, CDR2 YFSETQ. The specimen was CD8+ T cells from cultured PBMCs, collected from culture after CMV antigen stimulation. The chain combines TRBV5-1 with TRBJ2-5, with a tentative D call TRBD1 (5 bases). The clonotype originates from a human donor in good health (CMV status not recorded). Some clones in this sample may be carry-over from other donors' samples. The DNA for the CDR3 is TGCGCCAGCAGGGGGCCACCACAAGAGACCCAGTACTTC. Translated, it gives CASRGPPQETQYF.